The 6 T cell receptor beta chains presented below share a single source sample, sequenced in a study of technical replicates of blood from a few donors (dated by TCRdb to 2015 to 2018). The method behind the library was the immunoSEQ multiplex PCR assay. Held by TCRdb, this immuneACCESS table contains in-frame sequences only and omits some clones. Under half of the omission traces to an unresolved V gene where checked; the cause of the rest is unknown. This sample gives 60,000 to 70,000 clones in total; 95% to 98% of them show up just once. The top ten clones comprise over 0.15% of the sample. Sequenced sample: T cells isolated from PBMCs. The receptors here all came from a human donor in good health.

The V call is TRBV2, the J call TRBJ1-1; tentative D call: TRBD1 (5 bases). Trimming took 5 bases from V and 2 from J, leaving 12 bases between them. The germline V gene encodes CDR1 SNHLY and CDR2 FYNNEI. The CDR3 runs 14 residues. The CDR3 here is CASSRNGGNTEAFF. The CDR3 DNA reads TGTGCCAGCAGTCGAAACGGGGGAAACACTGAAGCTTTCTTT.

The CDR3 region has the DNA TGTGCCAGCAGTTCGGGACAGATCTACGAGCAGTACTTC. Its protein is CASSSGQIYEQYF. The chain carries TRBV28 and TRBJ2-7, with TRBD1 matching over 7 bases. Germline V gene lookup returns CDR1 MDHEN and CDR2 SYDVKM. The trim removed 4 bases at V and 3 bases at J, leaving 3 bases unmatched. This CDR3 spans 13 amino acids.

This chain connects TRBV9 to TRBJ1-3, with D unresolved. Germline V CDR1 and CDR2: SGDLS, YYNGEE. The CDR3 sequence is 15 residues long. V was clipped by 3 bases and J by 6 bases, with 16 bases between them. The CDR3 protein is CASSARTGNLNTIYF. The CDR3 DNA sequence: TGTGCCAGCAGCGCTAGGACTGGCAACCTAAACACCATATATTTT.

This chain joins TRBV5-1 and TRBJ2-2, with 7 bases matching TRBD2. J gave up 4 bases and V 6 bases, and 9 bases lay outside the gene matches. The CDR3 consists of 15 residues. CDR1 SGHRS and CDR2 YFSETQ come from the germline V gene. The chain's CDR3 is CASKEKSGTTGELFF. CDR3 in DNA: TGCGCCAGCAAGGAGAAAAGCGGGACCACCGGGGAGCTGTTTTTT.

In this sample, this clone turned up once. The J gene is TRBJ2-3, the V gene TRBV27, with 7 bases fitting TRBD2. V shed 5 bases, J shed 4 bases, and the junction held 12 bases outside the gene matches. The length of the CDR3 is 16 residues. Germline CDR1 MNHEY, CDR2 SMNVEV (reference sequence). The CDR3 DNA sequence: TGTGCCAGCAGTGGCGCGGGGGACCGACCACCAGATACGCAGTATTTT. Translating it yields CASSGAGDRPPDTQYF.

The V and J genes are TRBV5-1 and TRBJ2-6; D unclear. The CDR3 is 16 residues long. V was clipped by 0 bases and J by 2 bases, with 9 bases between them. From germline, CDR1 is SGHRS and CDR2 YFSETQ. CDR3: CASSLESSAGANVLTF. Written as DNA, the CDR3 is TGCGCCAGCAGCTTGGAATCGTCTGCTGGGGCCAACGTCCTGACTTTC.